This is a list of T cell receptor beta chains from one sample in a study of glioma-infiltrating T cells after dendritic cell vaccination. The repertoire was sequenced with immunoSEQ multiplex PCR; TCRdb's copy has only in-frame clones and lacks some. The sample holds 75,000 to 100,000 clones, about 79% seen once. The sample here was blood, taken before dendritic cell vaccination. These receptors all come from a human donor with glioblastoma. Both conserved end residues are part of each CDR3. The D gene is left open where the match is weak. The listing skips clone size in some rows; elsewhere it reads once, few, many or a size class.

d_call	v_call	j_call	clone_size	cdr3_nt	cdr3_aa
-	TRBV6-5	TRBJ1-1	-	TGTGCCAGCAGTTCAGAGGCGAACACTGAAGCTTTCTTT	CASSSEANTEAFF
TRBD2	TRBV30	TRBJ2-1	-	TGTGCCTGGACCCCTTGGAGGGCGGGAGGGTCCTACAATGAGCAGTTCTTC	CAWTPWRAGGSYNEQFF
-	TRBV6-5	TRBJ1-6	-	TGTGCCAGCAGTTACTCGGAGAATTCACCCCTCCACTTT	CASSYSENSPLHF
TRBD2	TRBV7-9	TRBJ2-1	-	TGTGCCAGCAGCTTAGGGGGGGGTACGGTGATCAATGAGCAGTTCTTC	CASSLGGGTVINEQFF
-	TRBV28	TRBJ1-3	-	TGTGCCAGCAGTTTATTATTTTCCCCGAGCTCTGGAAACACCATATATTTT	CASSLLFSPSSGNTIYF
TRBD1	TRBV28	TRBJ1-2	-	TGTGCCAGCAGACCGCCCGGGACAGGGAAGGGTGGCTACACCTTC	CASRPPGTGKGGYTF
-	TRBV6-5	TRBJ2-1	-	TGTGCCAGCAGGCCGCACAGGAGCTCCTACAATGAGCAGTTCTTC	CASRPHRSSYNEQFF
TRBD1	TRBV5-1	TRBJ1-6	-	TGCGCCAGCAGTGCCGGGACAGGACCGTCACCCCTCCACTTT	CASSAGTGPSPLHF
TRBD1	TRBV19	TRBJ1-2	-	TGTGCCAGTTTCGGGACCCGTAGACAGGGAACGGCTAACTATGGCTACACCTTC	CASFGTRRQGTANYGYTF
-	TRBV6-4	TRBJ2-1	-	TGTGCCAGCAGTGACTCGAGTGGAGGGTCGAATGAGCAGTTCTTC	CASSDSSGGSNEQFF
TRBD1	TRBV10-2	TRBJ1-5	-	TGCGCCAGCAGTGATGGGGACAGGGAATTTATCGGCAATCAGCCCCAGCATTTT	CASSDGDREFIGNQPQHF
TRBD1	TRBV2	TRBJ1-5	-	TGTGCCAGCAGCTTTTCAGGGGGTCAGCCCCAGCATTTT	CASSFSGGQPQHF
-	TRBV5-4	TRBJ2-1	-	TGTGCCAGCAGCTTGCCTGGGCTTTCGTCGAATGAGCAGTTCTTC	CASSLPGLSSNEQFF
TRBD2	TRBV7-6	TRBJ2-1	-	TGTGCCAGCAGCTCCTCCACCCTAGCGGGCAACTACAATGAGCAGTTCTTC	CASSSSTLAGNYNEQFF
-	TRBV6-6	TRBJ2-1	-	TGTGCCAGCCGTATTAGCTCGGATGAGCAGTTCTTC	CASRISSDEQFF
-	TRBV10-3	TRBJ2-5	-	TGTGCCATCAGTCCTCTAGCCGGAGAGACCCAGTACTTC	CAISPLAGETQYF
TRBD1	TRBV5-1	TRBJ1-1	-	TGCGCCAGCAGCTTCGACAGGGCTGTTGAAGCTTTCTTT	CASSFDRAVEAFF
-	TRBV18	TRBJ2-1	-	TGTGCCAGCTCACCACGGCAGGGCGGCTACAATGAGCAGTTCTTC	CASSPRQGGYNEQFF
TRBD2	TRBV5-1	TRBJ2-1	-	TGCGCCAGCAGCTTTCTAGCGGGAGGGCCCCATGAGCAGTTCTTC	CASSFLAGGPHEQFF
TRBD1	TRBV5-1	TRBJ2-7	-	TGCGCCAGCAGCATCTCCAATCGACAGGGGGCCGGTGAGCAGTACTTC	CASSISNRQGAGEQYF
-	TRBV27	TRBJ1-5	-	TGTGCCAGCAGTTTATTTTGGGGCCAGCCCCAGCATTTT	CASSLFWGQPQHF
TRBD1	TRBV7-3	TRBJ1-1	-	TGTGCCAGCAGCTCTCAGCCGGGACAGGGGGTTACTGAAGCTTTCTTT	CASSSQPGQGVTEAFF
-	TRBV7-3	TRBJ1-1	-	TGTGCCAGCAGCTTAGGTCTTCGGGAGATGAACACTGAAGCTTTCTTT	CASSLGLREMNTEAFF
TRBD2	TRBV7-7	TRBJ2-3	-	TGTGCTAGCAGCACCGGGACTAGCGGTACAGATACGCAGTATTTT	CASSTGTSGTDTQYF
TRBD1	TRBV30	TRBJ1-2	-	TGTGCCTGGATGCCCGGGACAGCTAATGGCTACACCTTC	CAWMPGTANGYTF
TRBD1	TRBV5-1	TRBJ2-3	-	TGCGCCAGCAGCCGGGACAGTGCCGGGATGTCGCAGTATTTT	CASSRDSAGMSQYF
TRBD1	TRBV6-6	TRBJ1-1	few	TGTGCCAGCAGTTACAGGACAGGGGGAGGAGGCACTGAAGCTTTCTTT	CASSYRTGGGGTEAFF
-	TRBV29-1	TRBJ1-2	-	TGCAGTTCCGGGGGGGGGAAGGCCTATGGCTACACCTTC	CSSGGGKAYGYTF
TRBD2	TRBV5-5	TRBJ2-5	-	TGTGCCAGCAGCTTAATCGCTAGCGGGGCTGAGACCCAGTACTTC	CASSLIASGAETQYF
-	TRBV6-5	TRBJ1-1	-	TGTGCCTGCAAAGGGGGAACTGAAGCTTTCTTT	CACKGGTEAFF
TRBD2	TRBV6-5	TRBJ2-1	-	TGTGCCAGCGGTGGACTAGCGGGAGTTTTGAATGAGCAGTTCTTC	CASGGLAGVLNEQFF
-	TRBV18	TRBJ2-3	-	TGTGCCAGCTCACCACCACAGGGAACAGATACGCAGTATTTT	CASSPPQGTDTQYF
-	TRBV7-8	TRBJ1-2	-	TGTGCCAGCAGCTTAGCGGTTTGGGCGACGAGTAACTATGGCTACACCTTC	CASSLAVWATSNYGYTF
-	TRBV5-1	TRBJ1-4	-	TGCGCCAGCAGCTTGGATCGGCGAAACAGATTTGTTGAAAAACTGTTTTTT	CASSLDRRNRFVEKLFF
-	TRBV11-2	TRBJ2-7	-	TGTGCCAGCAGTTCCATCAGCCGGGCCTACGAGCAGTACTTC	CASSSISRAYEQYF
-	TRBV10-1	TRBJ2-3	-	TGCGCCAGCAGTCGACGGAACGCGCCCCGCCCGACAGGCCGCACAGATACGCAGTATTTT	CASSRRNAPRPTGRTDTQYF